Given below is one TCR beta chain in context. The sample comes from a study of blood T cell repertoires in COVID-19. For the study at large: The samples span acute and convalescent COVID-19 from the United States, Italy and Spain.

Participants were aged about 18 to 89 years, lived in about 26 US areas, and enrolled virtually. Cohorts were based on clinical histories the participants reported. Data came from immunoSEQ multiplex PCR; TCRdb stores just in-frame clones and leaves some out. The sample records roughly 310,000 clones, approximately 90% being singletons. This sequence originates from a woman aged 35 to 49 who had recovered from COVID-19. Sequencing was done on a sample of PBMCs or T cells enriched from blood (not recorded which).

CDR3: CASSQEDSGSSYNEQFF. The CDR3 DNA is TGTGCCAGCAGCCAAGAGGATAGCGGGAGCTCCTACAATGAGCAGTTCTTC. The chain links TRBV4-2 to TRBJ2-1, with TRBD2 identical over 9 bases. This CDR3 has 17 residues. J gave up 0 bases and V 0 bases, and 3 bases lay outside the gene matches. The germline CDR1 and CDR2 sequences are LGHNA and YNFKEQ.